The 23 T cell receptor beta chains below were found in one sample sequenced in a study of CXCR3-negative and CXCR3-positive naive CD8 T cells. Findings of the study overall: Compared with CXCR3-negative naive cells, CXCR3-positive naive cells showed more hydrophobic TRB CDR3s.

It was by 5' RACE with UMI labels that the TRB cDNA libraries were prepared. From the 5' RACE reads, TCRdb lists one entry per CDR3 protein and no DNA. The sample yields under 7,500 distinct CDR3 sequences, of which the top ten take up around 2%. These TCRs are of unknown antigen specificity. Material: naive CXCR3+ CD8+ T cells from blood. The subset here: CD45RO-CCR7+CD27+CD95- naive CD8+ T cells expressing CXCR3 (TNR3+). These receptor sequences come from a human donor in good health. Some clones in this sample may be carry-over from other donors' samples.

The rearrangement links TRBV21-1 to TRBJ1-4. TRBV21-1 is assigned pseudogene status. There are 17 residues in the CDR3. The CDR3 protein is CASRRWSTDTTNEKLFF.

CDR3 amino acids: CSVVAVSSYNEQFF. The chain combines TRBV29-1 with TRBJ2-1; the D gene TCRdb calls, TRBD2, cannot be checked with no DNA. Germline V CDR1 and CDR2: SQVTM, ANQGSEA. This CDR3 is 14 amino acids long.

Considering frequency, this clonotype is medium-sized. V and J are TRBV29-1 and TRBJ2-5; checking the TCRdb D call of TRBD2 is not possible without DNA. Germline V gene sequence: CDR1 SQVTM, CDR2 ANQGSEA. The CDR3 runs 13 residues. The chain's CDR3 is CSVDGLPQETQYF.

This chain uses TRBV4-3 with TRBJ2-2. This CDR3 has 16 amino acids. Per germline, CDR1 LGHNA and CDR2 YSLEER. The CDR3 region is CASSQVPAPNTGELFF.

V usage is TRBV5-6 and J usage is TRBJ2-7. Per germline, CDR1 SGHDT and CDR2 YYEEEE. The CDR3 length is 14 residues. This CDR3 reads CASSLGTKAEEQYF.

This clonotype ranks as medium-sized (0.01 to 0.1%) in terms of frequency. The chain links TRBV10-3 to TRBJ2-3; TCRdb's D gene call, TRBD2, goes unchecked for lack of DNA. Germline CDR1 is ENHRY and CDR2 is SYGVKD. The CDR3 runs 17 residues. The CDR3 sequence: CAISELRHYAGTDTQYF.

V and J are TRBV6-5 and TRBJ2-1; as DNA is missing, the TRBD2 call by TCRdb cannot be tested. The CDR3 has 13 amino acids. CDR1 is MNHEY and CDR2 is SVGAGI in the germline V gene. CDR3 protein: CASSSTGDNEQFF.

The gene calls are TRBV5-4 and TRBJ2-7; with no DNA, the TCRdb D assignment of TRBD1 cannot be verified. Germline CDR1 and CDR2: SGHNT and YYREEE (reference sequence). The CDR3 length is 13 residues. CDR3 sequence: CASSPGTAIGQYF.

This chain uses TRBV6-6 with TRBJ2-5. The length of the CDR3 is 12 residues. In germline, CDR1 is MNHNY, CDR2 SVGAGI (reference sequence). CDR3 loop: CASTSLRETQYF.

Its frequency marks this clonotype as medium-sized. V and J are TRBV12-3 or TRBV12-4 and TRBJ1-5; TCRdb reports TRBD1, a call that lacks DNA to check it against. The CDR3 has 14 residues. CDR3: CASSYSRGSQPQHF.

CDR3: CASSPDRVINTEAFF. This sequence joins TRBV9 and TRBJ1-1; TCRdb's assignment of TRBD1 cannot be checked, as there is no DNA. The CDR3 is made up of 15 amino acids. The V gene's germline CDR1 is SGDLS and CDR2 YYNGEE.

This clonotype is classed as medium-sized by frequency. The chain carries TRBV5-1 and TRBJ2-7; TCRdb returns TRBD1, unconfirmable since there is no DNA. Per the germline V gene, CDR1 is SGHRS and CDR2 is YFSETQ. The CDR3 totals 15 residues. The CDR3 is CASSWPPGQSYEQYF.

Its frequency marks this clonotype as medium-sized. The V call is TRBV20-1, the J call TRBJ2-7; TCRdb's assignment of TRBD2 cannot be checked, as there is no DNA. CDR1 DFQATT and CDR2 SNEGSKA come from the germline V gene (reference sequence). This CDR3 is built from 17 residues. The CDR3 loop is CSARANKKGTFTYEQYF.

This sequence joins TRBV7-8 and TRBJ2-7; the D call from TCRdb, TRBD1, cannot be confirmed without DNA. CDR3 length: 16 residues. In germline, CDR1 is SGHVS, CDR2 FQNEAQ. The chain's CDR3 is CASSLAGPSGFYEQYF.

The chain links TRBV29-1 to TRBJ2-7; the TCRdb call, TRBD1, lacks DNA for checking. In germline, CDR1 is SQVTM, CDR2 ANQGSEA. CDR3 length: 12 residues. The CDR3: CSVVVGELEQYF.

By frequency, this clonotype registers medium-sized (0.01 to 0.1%). The CDR3 sequence is CASSPTSGTYNEQFF. V usage is TRBV12-3 or TRBV12-4 and J usage is TRBJ2-1; absent DNA, TCRdb's TRBD2 call cannot be checked. The CDR3 covers 15 residues.

This sequence joins TRBV2 and TRBJ2-7; the TRBD1 assignment by TCRdb is unverifiable without DNA. Germline values: CDR1 SNHLY, CDR2 FYNNEI. The CDR3 consists of 12 residues. The CDR3 is CASTSGASEQYF.

This clonotype is deemed medium-sized by its frequency. This chain uses TRBV27 with TRBJ2-7; TCRdb selects TRBD2, and the lack of DNA leaves this call unchecked. The length of the CDR3 is 14 residues. CDR1 and CDR2 from the germline V gene are MNHEY and SMNVEV (reference sequence). CDR3 loop: CASSFGREGYEQYF.

The chain joins TRBV29-1 to TRBJ2-7; the TCRdb call, TRBD1, lacks DNA for checking. Germline assignment: CDR1 SQVTM and CDR2 ANQGSEA. The CDR3 covers 12 residues. CDR3 loop: CSVEEVGVEQYF.

The CDR3 protein is CSVEDPLNTEAFF. The chain combines TRBV29-1 with TRBJ1-1. The CDR3 is 13 amino acids. CDR1 is SQVTM and CDR2 is ANQGSEA in the germline V gene.

Considering frequency, this clonotype is medium-sized (0.01 to 0.1%). The chain carries TRBV7-2 and TRBJ1-4. This CDR3 has 16 residues. Germline V CDR1 and CDR2: SGHTA, FQGNSA. CDR3 amino acids: CASSSGISRYSEKLFF.

The rearrangement joins TRBV5-1 to TRBJ1-1; TCRdb returns TRBD1, unconfirmable since there is no DNA. The germline CDR1 and CDR2 sequences are SGHRS and YFSETQ. The CDR3 runs 15 residues. Here the CDR3 reads CASSLRGSLNTEAFF.

The J gene is TRBJ2-1, the V gene TRBV10-2; TCRdb's D gene call, TRBD2, goes unchecked for lack of DNA. The CDR3 totals 17 residues. From germline, CDR1 is WSHSY and CDR2 SAAADI. The CDR3 spells CASSGGPIPTSRNEQFF.